Here is one T cell receptor beta chain with its context. The antigen remains unidentified. The data derive from a study of radiotherapy plus CTLA-4 blockade in lung cancer. On the study more broadly: Overall, less than 20% of patients showed an objective response, while around 34% attained disease control. General study results and limits: Among reported predictors of response, early blood T cell clone dynamics with interferon-beta performed best. TCR clones from tumors expanded in blood after radiotherapy plus ipilimumab.

The CDR3 has 17 residues. J gave up 1 base and V 4 bases, and 11 bases lay outside the gene matches. Germline values: CDR1 SGHRS, CDR2 YFSETQ. Ipilimumab-mediated CTLA-4 blockade plus focal radiation was given to patients having chemo-refractory metastatic non-small-cell lung cancer. TCRdb's table, derived via immunoSEQ multiplex PCR, lists solely in-frame clones and lacks some. The data show about 51,000 clones, 60% to 80% seen once. The rearrangement links TRBV5-1 to TRBJ1-3; TRBD1 matches at 7 bases. The TCR was taken from a human donor with non-small cell lung cancer whose response to radiotherapy plus ipilimumab could not be evaluated. The material sequenced was peripheral blood, taken from a patient treated with radiotherapy plus ipilimumab. Written as DNA, the CDR3 is TGCGCCAGCAGCCTACGAGGGGACAGCTCTTCTGGAAACACCATATATTTT. Protein: CASSLRGDSSSGNTIYF.